The 5 T cell receptor beta chains reported below all come from one sample, sequenced in a study of CD8+ T cells in alopecia areata. In each case, RNA was isolated and then reverse transcribed into cDNA as the sequencing template. The table came from immunoSEQ multiplex PCR; TCRdb's copy has only in-frame clones and leaves some out. The sample shows around 200,000 clones, around 56% of them seen only once. The treatment: oral pan-JAK inhibitor, 5-10 mg twice daily. This material consisted of CD4+ T cells sorted from blood, taken at week 4, from a patient treated with tofacitinib. These TCRs come from a human donor with alopecia areata.

This clone came up a few times. The rearrangement joins TRBV7-9 to TRBJ2-3, with 7 bases fitting TRBD2. Looked up from germline, CDR1 is SEHNR and CDR2 is FQNEAQ (reference sequence). The CDR3 contains 18 residues. V shed 0 bases, J shed 0 bases, and the junction held 9 bases outside the gene matches. The CDR3 protein is CASSLARFGSGSTDTQYF. The CDR3, as DNA: TGTGCCAGCAGCTTAGCACGGTTTGGTAGCGGGAGCACAGATACGCAGTATTTT.

J is TRBJ2-6 and V is TRBV7-9; TRBD1 agrees at 9 bases. In germline, CDR1 is SEHNR, CDR2 FQNEAQ (reference sequence). The CDR3 spans 18 residues. The J segment lost 1 base and the V segment lost 3 bases, leaving 7 bases of the junction unmatched. The CDR3 region is CASSFPDRGTSGANVLTF. The DNA of the CDR3 is TGTGCCAGCAGCTTCCCCGACAGGGGGACTTCTGGGGCCAACGTCCTGACTTTC.

This chain uses TRBV29-1 with TRBJ2-1; 8 bases map to TRBD1. J was trimmed by 0 bases and V by 4 bases; bases with no gene match: 8. This CDR3 has 16 amino acids. Germline CDR1 reads SQVTM; CDR2 reads ANQGSEA. Written as DNA, the CDR3 is TGCAGCGTTGGATGGGGCGACAGGGGCTCCTACAATGAGCAGTTCTTC. Translating it yields CSVGWGDRGSYNEQFF.

The CDR3, as DNA: TGTGCCAGCAGCTTACGACTCGACACCGGGGAGCTGTTTTTT. Translation: CASSLRLDTGELFF. The V call is TRBV7-2, the J call TRBJ2-2, with D uncertain. CDR1 SGHTA and CDR2 FQGNSA come from the germline V gene. Deletions cut 2 bases from V and 3 bases from J, with 7 bases between. The CDR3 loop spans 14 amino acids.

This clone was seen once. The chain carries TRBV6-5 and TRBJ2-7, with D perhaps matching TRBD1 (6 bases). Germline values: CDR1 MNHEY, CDR2 SVGAGI. This CDR3 spans 14 amino acids. Trimming left V 6 bases short and J 5 bases short, with 17 bases between. The CDR3 nucleotides are TGTGCCAGCAGGCCCACCACAGGGTCCCACGAGCAGTACTTC. This gives the protein CASRPTTGSHEQYF.